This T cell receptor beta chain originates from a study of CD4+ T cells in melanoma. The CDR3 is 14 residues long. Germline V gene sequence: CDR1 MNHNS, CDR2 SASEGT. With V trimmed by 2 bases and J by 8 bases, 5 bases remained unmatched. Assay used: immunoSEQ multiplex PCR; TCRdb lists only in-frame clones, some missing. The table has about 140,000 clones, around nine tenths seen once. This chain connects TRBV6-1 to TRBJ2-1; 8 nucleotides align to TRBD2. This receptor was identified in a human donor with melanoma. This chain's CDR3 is CASSEQSSGDEQFF. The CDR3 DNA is TGTGCCAGCAGTGAACAGAGTAGCGGGGATGAGCAGTTCTTC.